This T cell receptor (beta chain) was sequenced for a study of regulatory T cells in long-lasting Graves disease. Study-wide results and caveats: Persistent disease samples used TRBV28, TRBJ1-2 and TRBJ2-5 preferentially.

The time point was: persistent/refractory GD, antithyroid drugs over 5 years with positive TRAb. From RNA extracted from PBMCs, the TCR library was made. Relying on iRepertoire HTBI primers and Arm-PCR of CDR3 regions, the team built TCR beta libraries. TCRdb recomputed calls from the multiplex PCR reads with MiXCR, one row per CDR3 protein. The data show nearly 350,000 distinct CDR3 sequences, around 19% seen once. This clonotype occurred many times. Its specificity is not known. The CDR3 extends over 14 amino acids. CDR1 is MNHEY, CDR2 SMNVEV, per germline (reference sequence). The ends were cut back, 3 bases at V and 10 bases at J, with 18 bases in the middle.

The chain joins TRBV27 to TRBJ1-2; D gene unclear. This receptor was obtained from a female donor with Graves disease. The material was peripheral blood mononuclear cells (PBMCs), obtained when the disease was refractory, from a patient treated with antithyroid drugs. The CDR3 DNA reads as TGTGCCAGCAGTTTTAGATCCCCAGGTCGGGACTACACCTTC. This sequence encodes CASSFRSPGRDYTF.